This T cell receptor (beta chain) emerged from a study of T cell changes during pregnancy in multiple sclerosis. V dropped 5 bases and J dropped 0 bases, with 21 bases sitting between them. This CDR3 is 18 amino acids long. Looked up from germline, CDR1 is SGHAT and CDR2 is FQNNGV. Method: immunoSEQ multiplex PCR; TCRdb's copy keeps in-frame clones and lacks some. The table includes tens of thousands of clones, around nine tenths detected once. The source is a female donor in good health, enrolled as a control in a pregnancy study. Sequencing was performed on CD4+ T cells from peripheral blood mononuclear cells, taken in the first trimester of pregnancy. The rearrangement links TRBV11-2 to TRBJ2-3, with D perhaps matching TRBD2 (5 bases). The CDR3 bases are TGTGCCAGCAGCCGGGGATTAGATGCAAACCCTAGCACAGATACGCAGTATTTT. Its translation: CASSRGLDANPSTDTQYF. Looking up the rest from reference TRBV11-2 and TRBJ2-3 gives the full variable domain: EAGVAQSPRYKIIEKRQSVAFWCNPISGHATLYWYQQILGQGPKLLIQFQNNGVVDDSQLPKDRFSAERLKGVDSTLKIQPAKLEDSAVYLCASSRGLDANPSTDTQYFGPGTRLTVL.